This TCR beta chain was sequenced for a study of T cell clones after liver transplantation. Across the whole study: A pre-transplant mixed lymphocyte reaction with TCRbeta sequencing defined graft-donor-reactive clones followed in post-transplant blood. Three of eight recipients were HCV-positive; others had non-autoimmune, non-viral indications. Draws occurred before transplant, before withdrawal, and after complete or failed withdrawal.

Study findings and constraints: These preliminary findings come from unstandardized post-transplant sampling times.

The protocol was immunoSEQ multiplex PCR, while the TCRdb copy is restricted to in-frame clones and leaves out a portion. The profile covers under 150,000 clones, with 90% appearing a single time and 0.83% taken by the ten largest. Comments on this clone: No antigen is known for it.

The sample was CD4+ T cells from blood, taken 12 months after liver transplant. The clonotype comes from a human patient who received a liver transplant. The graft donor may be the source of some T cells.

The CDR3 region is CAWSKRLVTGYEQYF. The CDR3 bases are TGTGCCTGGAGCAAAAGACTAGTTACAGGCTACGAGCAGTACTTC. The chain couples TRBV30 to TRBJ2-7; TRBD2 might be the D (6 bases). V was shortened by 3 bases and J by 3 bases, with 18 bases between the two germline ends. The length of the CDR3 is 15 residues. Per germline, CDR1 GTSNPN and CDR2 SVGIG (reference sequence).